These 27 T cell receptor beta chains were sequenced from one sample in a study of shared clonotypes between healthy human individuals. Profiling relied on immunoSEQ multiplex PCR, and the TCRdb table lists in-frame clones only, not all of them. The table lists about 2.4 million clones, roughly 93% of them singletons. The sequencing sample was made of naive CD4+ T cells from PBMCs. Noted subset: CD45RA+ positively selected. These receptors all stem from a man younger than 35 in good health. Some clones in this sample may be carry-over from other donors' samples.

The chain joins TRBV19 to TRBJ2-7, with TRBD2 matching 10 bases. The J segment lost 7 bases and the V segment lost 9 bases, leaving 15 bases of the junction unmatched. Germline-derived CDR1 and CDR2 are LNHDA and SQIVND (reference sequence). The CDR3 has 15 residues. The CDR3 sequence is CASAGKREGRFEQYF. The CDR3 bases are TGTGCCAGCGCTGGCAAGCGGGAGGGCCGATTTGAGCAGTACTTC.

Concerning this clone: Other DNA sequences in this specimen translate into the identical CDR3. V gene TRBV29-1 combines with J gene TRBJ1-2; D call uncertain. The CDR3 extends over 12 amino acids. CDR1 SQVTM and CDR2 ANQGSEA come from the germline V gene. Trimming stripped 1 base from V and 4 bases from J, with 7 bases between. The CDR3 here is CSVEAGSYGYTF. CDR3 in DNA: TGCAGCGTTGAAGCCGGGTCCTATGGCTACACCTTC. Looking up the rest from reference TRBV29-1 and TRBJ1-2 gives the full variable domain: SAVISQKPSRDICQRGTSLTIQCQVDSQVTMMFWYRQQPGQSLTLIATANQGSEATYESGFVIDKFPISRPNLTFSTLTVSNMSPEDSSIYLCSVEAGSYGYTFGSGTRLTVV.

This rearrangement joins TRBV10-3 to TRBJ2-3; 9 nucleotides line up with TRBD1. Germline V gene lookup returns CDR1 ENHRY and CDR2 SYGVKD. The CDR3 spans 16 residues. Unmatched junction bases numbered 7, after V lost 4 bases and J lost 2 bases. This CDR3 is CAISGGTGSLTDTQYF. The CDR3 DNA sequence: TGTGCCATCAGTGGCGGGACAGGGAGCCTCACAGATACGCAGTATTTT.

For the CDR3, the DNA is TGTGCCAGCAGTGGCTGGAGGACAGGGAGTAATGAAGCTTTCTTT. Protein sequence: CASSGWRTGSNEAFF. The rearrangement uses TRBV6-1 and TRBJ1-1; 8 nucleotides line up with TRBD1. CDR3 size: 15 residues. Per germline, CDR1 MNHNS and CDR2 SASEGT. Germline trimming cut 4 bases from V and 7 bases from J; bases unmatched to any gene: 11.

The chain employs TRBV11-2 and TRBJ2-1, with D perhaps assigned TRBD1 or TRBD2 (5 bases each). The CDR3 spans 17 residues. CDR1 and CDR2 from the germline V gene are SGHAT and FQNNGV. V shed 5 bases and J shed 2 bases, with 19 bases lying between them. CDR3 sequence reads: CASSHRTARSPYNEQFF. CDR3 DNA: TGTGCCAGCAGCCACAGGACTGCTCGATCCCCCTACAATGAGCAGTTCTTC. Full variable domain (rest looked up from reference TRBV11-2 and TRBJ2-1): EAGVAQSPRYKIIEKRQSVAFWCNPISGHATLYWYQQILGQGPKLLIQFQNNGVVDDSQLPKDRFSAERLKGVDSTLKIQPAKLEDSAVYLCASSHRTARSPYNEQFFGPGTRLTVL.

The V and J genes are TRBV28 and TRBJ2-3, with 10 bases that match TRBD2. V dropped 1 base and J dropped 5; count of bases not matched to a gene: 15. CDR1 is MDHEN and CDR2 is SYDVKM in the germline V gene. This CDR3 is built from 19 residues. This CDR3 reads CASSLYGRASGSRGDTQYF. CDR3 coding DNA: TGTGCCAGCAGTTTATATGGGAGGGCTAGCGGGAGTCGGGGAGATACGCAGTATTTT.

This chain joins TRBV7-8 and TRBJ2-3, with 10 positions matching TRBD2. Germline CDR1 and CDR2: SGHVS and FQNEAQ. J was trimmed by 4 bases and V by 2 bases; bases with no gene match: 6. CDR3 length: 16 residues. The CDR3 loop is CASSLRLAGVSDTQYF. DNA for the CDR3: TGTGCCAGCAGCTTACGGCTAGCGGGAGTTTCAGATACGCAGTATTTT.

This rearrangement joins TRBV10-3 to TRBJ1-1; D is uncertain. The germline V gene has CDR1 ENHRY and CDR2 SYGVKD. Trimming took off 11 bases at V and 1 base at J, with 32 bases between the two ends. The CDR3 loop spans 19 amino acids. CDR3: CASLDSIRQTAKGNTEAFF. In nucleotides, the CDR3 is TGTGCCTCCCTGGATTCTATCCGGCAAACCGCAAAGGGGAACACTGAAGCTTTCTTT.

In regard to this clone: Within the sample, other DNA sequences also encode this same CDR3. This rearrangement joins TRBV28 to TRBJ2-7; possibly TRBD1 or TRBD2 for D (5 bases each). CDR1 and CDR2 (germline): MDHEN, SYDVKM. The CDR3 extends over 12 amino acids. V lost 3 bases and J 3 bases, leaving 6 bases between the germline ends. The CDR3, as DNA: TGTGCCAGCAGTTTGGGGGACTACGAGCAGTACTTC. Encoded protein: CASSLGDYEQYF.

This sequence joins TRBV6-5 and TRBJ1-5, with D unclear. Trimming took 7 bases from V and 5 from J, leaving 18 bases between them. The CDR3 loop spans 15 amino acids. The V gene's germline CDR1 is MNHEY and CDR2 SVGAGI. The CDR3 region is CASIIGKGPDQPQHF. For the CDR3, the DNA is TGTGCCAGCATAATAGGGAAGGGCCCGGATCAGCCCCAGCATTTT.

The V gene is TRBV2, the J gene TRBJ1-1; D might be TRBD1 (6 bases). CDR1 is SNHLY, CDR2 FYNNEI, per germline. Trimming stripped 6 bases from V and 4 bases from J, with 18 bases between. The CDR3 runs 15 residues. CDR3 DNA: TGTGCCAGCAGACGCAGGGGACCTACCGGCACTGAAGCTTTCTTT. Translating it yields CASRRRGPTGTEAFF.

The chain is built from TRBV9 and TRBJ2-2; D not resolved. The CDR3 runs 17 residues. Per the germline V gene, CDR1 is SGDLS and CDR2 is YYNGEE. Trimming pared 4 bases from V and 4 bases from J, leaving 20 bases between. CDR3 DNA: TGTGCCAGCAGCTTAACAGCTTTACCGTCGGCCACCGGGGAGCTGTTTTTT. Translating gives CASSLTALPSATGELFF.

The V call is TRBV28, the J call TRBJ2-7; 8 positions match TRBD1. The CDR3 contains 16 residues. Germline V lookup: CDR1 MDHEN, CDR2 SYDVKM. V shed 2 bases and J 3 bases; nucleotides not matched to a gene: 9. The CDR3 nucleotides read TGTGCCAGCAGTTTACCTCTCGGGACAGGAAACTACGAGCAGTACTTC. Amino acids: CASSLPLGTGNYEQYF.

This clone was recorded a few times. The chain recombines TRBV7-6 with TRBJ2-1, with D possibly being TRBD2 (7 bases). This CDR3 has 15 residues. Between the trimmed V and J ends, which lost 5 bases and 9 bases, there was a span of 20 bases. Germline CDR1 is SGHVS and CDR2 is FNYEAQ. CDR3 nucleotides: TGTGCCAGCAGCCCCGCGGGGGCCGATAGGGTTGAGCAGTTCTTC. Translation gives CASSPAGADRVEQFF.

The chain carries TRBV4-2 and TRBJ2-1; maybe TRBD1 (5 bases). The length of the CDR3 is 13 residues. Germline V gene data show CDR1 as LGHNA and CDR2 as YNFKEQ. V was trimmed by 1 base and J by 10 bases, leaving 11 bases between them. The CDR3 sequence is CASSQAANREQFF. DNA of the CDR3: TGTGCCAGCAGCCAAGCGGCTAACAGGGAGCAGTTCTTC.

The V gene is TRBV14, the J gene TRBJ2-5; TRBD2 is a possible D gene (6 bases). The CDR3 sequence is 14 residues long. Per germline, CDR1 SGHDN and CDR2 FVKESK. Trimming pared 2 bases from V and 1 base from J, leaving 8 bases between. CDR3 coding DNA: TGTGCCAGCAGCCAACATAGCGGCCAAGAGACCCAGTACTTC. Translation gives CASSQHSGQETQYF.

The chain couples TRBV14 to TRBJ2-1; D may be TRBD1 or TRBD2 (5 bases each). This CDR3 comprises 13 residues. Germline V gives CDR1 SGHDN, CDR2 FVKESK. Trimming left V 4 bases short and J 2 bases short, with 6 bases between. CDR3 region: CASSLGPYNEQFF. CDR3 DNA: TGTGCCAGCAGCCTGGGACCCTACAATGAGCAGTTCTTC.

This chain joins TRBV9 and TRBJ1-1, with a weak D call TRBD1 (5 bases). Trimming shortened V by 4 bases and J by 2 bases, and 12 bases separated the two germline ends. This CDR3 is built from 14 residues. CDR1 and CDR2 from the germline V gene are SGDLS and YYNGEE. CDR3 amino acids: CASSWGDRNTEAFF. In DNA, the CDR3 is TGTGCCAGCAGCTGGGGGGACCGCAACACTGAAGCTTTCTTT.

The chain employs TRBV6-1 and TRBJ2-7; possible D gene TRBD2, 6 bases. V was cut by 8 bases and J by 0 bases, with 17 bases left in between. This CDR3 region has 15 residues. Germline CDR1 is MNHNS and CDR2 is SASEGT. The CDR3: CASPAEGSLSYEQYF. In DNA, the CDR3 is TGTGCCAGCCCCGCGGAGGGGTCCCTCTCCTACGAGCAGTACTTC.

The count of this clone is one. This chain connects TRBV2 to TRBJ1-5, with D tentatively TRBD1 (5 bases). CDR1 SNHLY and CDR2 FYNNEI come from the germline V gene. V was trimmed by 1 base and J by 6 bases, leaving 13 bases between them. This CDR3 spans 15 amino acids. DNA of the CDR3: TGTGCCAGCAGTGAAGGGACACACTTAACTCAGCCCCAGCATTTT. It codes for CASSEGTHLTQPQHF.

V and J are TRBV6-1 and TRBJ1-5; weak D call: TRBD1 (6 bases). Germline CDR1 and CDR2: MNHNS and SASEGT. This CDR3 comprises 15 residues. Trimming stripped 7 bases from V and 4 bases from J, with 17 bases between. The CDR3 reads CASMTKTGGNQPQHF. The CDR3 DNA reads as TGTGCCAGCATGACCAAGACAGGAGGGAATCAGCCCCAGCATTTT.

The rearrangement uses TRBV2 and TRBJ2-4; either TRBD1 or TRBD2 may fit D (5 bases each). The CDR3 sequence is 14 residues long. Germline CDR1 and CDR2: SNHLY and FYNNEI. V lost 8 bases and J lost 8, with 19 bases in between. The CDR3 reads CASLRDRKGDIQYF. CDR3 DNA sequence: TGTGCCAGCCTCCGGGACCGAAAGGGAGACATTCAGTACTTC. The entire variable domain, with the rest obtained from reference TRBV2 and TRBJ2-4, is as follows: EPEVTQTPSHQVTQMGQEVILRCVPISNHLYFYWYRQILGQKVEFLVSFYNNEISEKSEIFDDQFSVERPDGSNFTLKIRSTKLEDSAMYFCASLRDRKGDIQYFGAGTRLSVL.

This clone appeared a few times. The rearrangement uses TRBV7-9 and TRBJ1-1, with no clear D. CDR1 is SEHNR, CDR2 FQNEAQ, per germline (reference sequence). Trimming shortened V by 5 bases and J by 3 bases, and 16 bases separated the two germline ends. The CDR3 totals 15 residues. The CDR3 reads CASSAWGEPHTEAFF. CDR3 coding DNA: TGTGCCAGCAGCGCATGGGGAGAACCTCACACTGAAGCTTTCTTT. The entire variable domain, with the rest obtained from reference TRBV7-9 and TRBJ1-1, is as follows: DTGVSQNPRHKITKRGQNVTFRCDPISEHNRLYWYRQTLGQGPEFLTYFQNEAQLEKSRLLSDRFSAERPKGSFSTLEIQRTEQGDSAMYLCASSAWGEPHTEAFFGQGTRLTVV.

This chain connects TRBV5-4 to TRBJ2-2, with D possibly matching TRBD2 (5 bases). The CDR3 has 15 amino acids. Germline assignment: CDR1 SGHNT and CDR2 YYREEE (reference sequence). V was clipped by 4 bases and J by 0 bases, with 10 bases between them. CDR3 protein: CASSGEAANTGELFF. The CDR3 DNA reads as TGTGCCAGCAGCGGAGAAGCGGCGAACACCGGGGAGCTGTTTTTT.

This sequence joins TRBV6-5 and TRBJ2-7, with a tentative D call TRBD1 (6 bases). The CDR3 consists of 14 residues. Between the trimmed V and J ends, which lost 6 bases and 0 bases, there was a span of 12 bases. The germline V gene encodes CDR1 MNHEY and CDR2 SVGAGI. DNA for the CDR3: TGTGCCAGCAGCCCTACAGGGTACTCCTACGAGCAGTACTTC. This codes for CASSPTGYSYEQYF.

The chain links TRBV2 to TRBJ1-5; 9 nucleotides match TRBD1. Per the germline V gene, CDR1 is SNHLY and CDR2 is FYNNEI. V trimming: 9 bases; J trimming: 2 bases; junction bases outside the gene matches: 2. This CDR3 contains 13 residues. The CDR3 region is CARGQGGNQPQHF. The CDR3 DNA is TGTGCCAGGGGACAGGGCGGCAATCAGCCCCAGCATTTT.

The chain has TRBV28 and TRBJ2-6, with 7 bases lining up with TRBD1. V trimming: 0 bases; J trimming: 1 base; junction bases outside the gene matches: 12. The CDR3 totals 20 residues. Germline V gives CDR1 MDHEN, CDR2 SYDVKM. The CDR3 sequence is CASSLWPGGHRKSGANVLTF. For the CDR3, the DNA is TGTGCCAGCAGTTTATGGCCAGGGGGACATCGAAAGTCTGGGGCCAACGTCCTGACTTTC.